This T cell receptor beta chain was identified during a study of blood T cell repertoires in COVID-19. Overall study context: In each case, the material was cDNA or gDNA derived from T cells, B-cell-depleted T cells, or PBMCs.

As originally analysed: Amplified reference gene primers provided the basis for estimating nucleated cell counts. Measured with immunoSEQ multiplex PCR; TCRdb has only the in-frame clones, and not every one. V and J calls and clone size are those listed in that table; D and trimming were worked out from the DNA. This table holds around 300,000 clones, around 84% found once. This clone was counted a single time. The ends lost 2 bases at V and 8 bases at J; junction bases unmatched: 9. The CDR3 runs 15 residues. Germline lookup yields CDR1 MRHNA and CDR2 SNTAGT. In terms of age and location, participants ranged from roughly 18 to 95 years and lived in fewer than 30 US areas. Participant-reported clinical history was the basis for cohort assignment.

The V call is TRBV6-4, the J call TRBJ1-2; TRBD1 agrees at 9 bases. The origin of this receptor is a woman aged 50 to 60 who had recovered from COVID-19. Sequenced input: PBMCs or T cells enriched from blood (not recorded which). The CDR3 spells CASSDLGQGLEGYTF. The CDR3 nucleotides read TGTGCCAGCAGTGACCTGGGACAGGGCTTGGAAGGCTACACCTTC.